This TCR beta chain was found in a study of T cell clonality in common variable immunodeficiency. This clone was counted at least ten times. Antigen specificity is unknown. The CDR3 is cut off 3 residues early in the read; its end comes from the germline J gene. Whole-study findings and limits: Compared with healthy controls, CVID subjects showed increased TCRbeta clonality, mostly in about a third. T cell subpopulation sequencing would be needed to explain CVID clonality. Links between repertoire features and CVID complications were heterogeneity-limited. Reportedly, TCR beta sequences from common variable immunodeficiency showed fewer deletions and N-nucleotide insertions.

The V gene lost 3 bases and the J gene lost 5 bases, with 13 bases spanning the gap. Germline values: CDR1 DFQATT, CDR2 SNEGSKA (reference sequence). The CDR3 is 13 residues long. Using immunoSEQ multiplex PCR, the repertoire was profiled, and TCRdb retains in-frame clones only, with some absent. The sample was found to contain about 32,000 clones, and every one recurs. This TCR was recovered from a person between 18 and 69 years old in good health. The sequenced sample consisted of peripheral blood mononuclear cells. V is TRBV20-1 and J is TRBJ2-5, with D hard to call. CDR3 sequence: CSASSRVGETQYF. The part of the CDR3 DNA that was read is TGCAGTGCTAGTTCCCGGGTGGGTGAGACC.